Listed here are 30 T cell receptor beta chains from one sample, sequenced in a study of blood T cell repertoires in COVID-19 (dated by TCRdb to about 2020). Library method: the immunoSEQ multiplex PCR assay. TCRdb's version of the immuneACCESS table is confined to in-frame rearrangements and falls short of the full clone set. An unresolved V gene accounts for under half of the shortfall where checked; the remainder is of unknown origin. Within this sample are 200,000 to 250,000 clones, with approximately 86% of them counted one time only. The top ten hold more than 1.4% of the sample. The sequenced material came from peripheral blood. The source is a man younger than 35 with active or convalescent COVID-19.

This rearrangement joins TRBV3-1 (or the pseudogene TRBV3-2) to TRBJ2-7; 11 nucleotides align to TRBD2. J lost 0 bases, V lost 2 bases, and 0 bases had no gene match. This CDR3 is 15 amino acids long. Germline CDR1 LGHDT, CDR2 YNNKEL (reference sequence). The CDR3 bases are TGTGCCAGCAGCCAAACTAGCGGGGGCTCCTACGAGCAGTACTTC. Translation: CASSQTSGGSYEQYF.

This clone was counted between two and nine times. This chain joins TRBV13 and TRBJ2-6; D might be TRBD1 (5 bases). The germline V and J ends were trimmed by 5 bases and 0 bases, with 14 bases remaining between them. CDR3 length equals 17 residues. Germline CDR1 PRHDT, CDR2 FYEKMQ (reference sequence). In DNA form, the CDR3 reads TGTGCCAGCAGCCACCGAATTGGGGCCTCTGGGGCCAACGTCCTGACTTTC. It translates to CASSHRIGASGANVLTF.

This chain uses TRBV6-4 with TRBJ2-1, with D maybe TRBD2 (5 bases). Trimming removed 5 bases at V and 6 bases at J, with 20 bases between. Per the germline V gene, CDR1 is MRHNA and CDR2 is SNTAGT. The CDR3 has 16 residues. CDR3 DNA sequence: TGTGCCAGCAGTCGGGATCGGGCGGCTCCTAGCAATGAGCAGTTCTTC. This gives the protein CASSRDRAAPSNEQFF.

The rearrangement uses TRBV18 and TRBJ2-7; 9 bases are a match to TRBD1. In germline, CDR1 is KGHSH, CDR2 LQKENI. The junction had 4 bases not matched to a gene; V was cut back by 1 base and J by 3 bases. The CDR3 has 15 amino acids. DNA of the CDR3: TGTGCCAGCTCACCACGGACAGGGGCCCACTACGAGCAGTACTTC. It yields the protein CASSPRTGAHYEQYF.

V and J are TRBV29-1 and TRBJ1-1; the D gene is possibly TRBD1 (6 bases). Germline V gives CDR1 SQVTM, CDR2 ANQGSEA. With 0 bases removed from V and 5 bases from J, the gap between germline ends came to 13 bases. The CDR3 extends over 14 amino acids. DNA of the CDR3: TGCAGCGTTGAAGAACAGGGAGGGAAGACTGAAGCTTTCTTT. The encoded protein is CSVEEQGGKTEAFF. The whole variable domain, filled in from reference TRBV29-1 and TRBJ1-1, reads SAVISQKPSRDICQRGTSLTIQCQVDSQVTMMFWYRQQPGQSLTLIATANQGSEATYESGFVIDKFPISRPNLTFSTLTVSNMSPEDSSIYLCSVEEQGGKTEAFFGQGTRLTVV.

CDR3 sequence: CASSRDGTGFGNTIYF. DNA of the CDR3: TGTGCCAGCAGCCGTGACGGGACAGGGTTTGGAAACACCATATATTTT. The chain links TRBV5-4 to TRBJ1-3; TRBD1 matches at 9 bases. J gave up 3 bases and V 4 bases, and 8 bases lay outside the gene matches. The CDR3 loop spans 16 amino acids. The germline V gene has CDR1 SGHNT and CDR2 YYREEE (reference sequence).

The chain links TRBV25-1 to TRBJ2-7; tentatively, D is TRBD1 (5 bases). V gave up 4 bases and J gave up 0 bases, with 7 bases separating them. Germline assignment: CDR1 MGHDK and CDR2 SYGVNS. There are 13 residues in the CDR3. CDR3 residues: CASSGQYSYEQYF. CDR3 coding DNA: TGTGCCAGCAGTGGACAGTACTCCTACGAGCAGTACTTC.

The CDR3 spells CASSPVPGQGNEKLFF. The DNA of the CDR3 is TGTGCCAGCAGCCCCGTCCCCGGACAGGGAAATGAAAAACTGTTTTTT. V gene TRBV7-9 combines with J gene TRBJ1-4, with 8 bases matching TRBD1. The V gene end was trimmed by 5 bases and the J gene end by 5 bases; junction bases not matched to a gene: 10. Germline assignment: CDR1 SEHNR and CDR2 FQNEAQ (reference sequence). This CDR3 is built from 16 residues.

V is TRBV20-1 and J is TRBJ2-7; D is tentatively TRBD1 or TRBD2 (5 bases each). The CDR3 consists of 15 residues. V was clipped by 3 bases and J by 3 bases, with 18 bases between them. Germline values: CDR1 DFQATT, CDR2 SNEGSKA (reference sequence). The CDR3 nucleotides are TGCAGTGCTAGTGGGGGAGCCGTGATGAACTACGAGCAGTACTTC. Its translation: CSASGGAVMNYEQYF.

V gene TRBV7-6 combines with J gene TRBJ2-7; a weak D match, TRBD1 (6 bases). This CDR3 comprises 16 residues. The germline gives CDR1 SGHVS, CDR2 FNYEAQ. V was trimmed by 5 bases and J by 3 bases, leaving 20 bases between them. In nucleotides, the CDR3 is TGTGCCAGCAGCCCCAAAACGGCGACAGGAGGCTACGAGCAGTACTTC. Its protein product is CASSPKTATGGYEQYF.

The chain employs TRBV28 and TRBJ2-7; 7 bases line up with TRBD1. This CDR3 comprises 16 residues. The V gene's germline CDR1 is MDHEN and CDR2 SYDVKM. V was clipped by 2 bases and J by 3 bases; unmatched bases: 10. CDR3 region: CASSLDYGQAIYEQYF. The CDR3 DNA reads TGTGCCAGCAGTTTAGACTACGGACAGGCGATCTACGAGCAGTACTTC. Looking up the rest from reference TRBV28 and TRBJ2-7 gives the full variable domain: DVKVTQSSRYLVKRTGEKVFLECVQDMDHENMFWYRQDPGLGLRLIYFSYDVKMKEKGDIPEGYSVSREKKERFSLILESASTNQTSMYLCASSLDYGQAIYEQYFGPGTRLTVT.

The genes are TRBV3-1 (or the pseudogene TRBV3-2) and TRBJ2-1; D is unclear. CDR3 length: 13 amino acids. Germline loops: CDR1 LGHDT, CDR2 YNNKEL (reference sequence). The V end lost 0 bases, the J end lost 6 bases, and 6 bases lay between the germline ends. This CDR3 reads CASSQEESNEQFF. The CDR3 nucleotides read TGTGCCAGCAGCCAAGAGGAGTCCAATGAGCAGTTCTTC.

This CDR3 is CASSKAGQGFSFTDTQYF. The CDR3 DNA follows: TGTGCCAGCAGCAAAGCGGGACAGGGCTTCTCTTTCACAGATACGCAGTATTTT. The V gene is TRBV21-1, the J gene TRBJ2-3; the D call TRBD1 from the table was never checked on the DNA. TRBV21-1 is flagged as a pseudogene. This CDR3 has 18 residues.

The rearrangement joins TRBV11-2 to TRBJ2-5; 14 bases are a match to TRBD2. CDR3 size: 16 residues. Germline trimming cut 3 bases from V and 5 bases from J; bases unmatched to any gene: 5. Germline assignment: CDR1 SGHAT and CDR2 FQNNGV. The CDR3 loop reads CASSLSTSGRAETQYF. For the CDR3, the DNA is TGTGCCAGCAGCTTGTCGACTAGCGGGAGGGCGGAGACCCAGTACTTC.

The CDR3 is CASMFGGWNSPLHF. The CDR3 nucleotides are TGTGCCAGCATGTTTGGCGGATGGAATTCACCCCTCCACTTT. The chain carries TRBV25-1 and TRBJ1-6; no firm D call. The CDR3 contains 14 residues. Germline V lookup: CDR1 MGHDK, CDR2 SYGVNS. With 7 bases removed from V and 7 bases from J, the gap between germline ends came to 14 bases.

V is TRBV4-1 and J is TRBJ1-6, with a tentative D call TRBD1 (5 bases). The CDR3 has 18 residues. The germline gives CDR1 MGHRA, CDR2 YSYEKL. The V end was cut by 0 bases, the J end by 0 bases, with 12 bases between. The CDR3 nucleotides are TGCGCCAGCAGCCAAGAGGGTCAGGGTAGCTCCTATAATTCACCCCTCCACTTT. As protein: CASSQEGQGSSYNSPLHF.

About this clone itself: Other DNA sequences in this specimen translate into the identical CDR3. V gene TRBV28 combines with J gene TRBJ1-5; tentatively, D is TRBD1 (5 bases). Trimming took 6 bases from V and 2 from J, leaving 14 bases between them. CDR1 and CDR2 (germline): MDHEN, SYDVKM. CDR3 size: 15 residues. CDR3 amino acids: CASSRGGEGNQPQHF. CDR3 DNA: TGTGCCAGCAGCCGCGGGGGAGAGGGCAATCAGCCCCAGCATTTT.

DNA for the CDR3: TGTGCCAGCTCCCCACAATGGGAGGATACGCAGTATTTT. This gives the protein CASSPQWEDTQYF. The rearrangement uses TRBV6-4 and TRBJ2-3; TRBD2 might be the D (5 bases). The length of the CDR3 is 13 residues. Germline CDR1 reads MRHNA; CDR2 reads SNTAGT. The V gene lost 8 bases and the J gene lost 6 bases, with 15 bases spanning the gap.

J is TRBJ2-3 and V is TRBV5-1; 9 bases match TRBD2. Germline assignment: CDR1 SGHRS and CDR2 YFSETQ. V trimming: 2 bases; J trimming: 8 bases; junction bases outside the gene matches: 12. This CDR3 contains 16 residues. The CDR3 here is CASSFLAGSPKGTQYF. In DNA form, the CDR3 reads TGCGCCAGCAGCTTCCTAGCGGGGTCCCCTAAGGGTACGCAGTATTTT.

This clone occurred a few times. As DNA, the CDR3 is TGTGCCTGGAGTGTACGTAGCTCCTACGAGCAGTACTTC. Encoded protein: CAWSVRSSYEQYF. V gene TRBV30 combines with J gene TRBJ2-7; no clear D gene. This CDR3 spans 13 amino acids. With 0 bases removed from V and 0 bases from J, the gap between germline ends came to 6 bases. The germline gives CDR1 GTSNPN, CDR2 SVGIG (reference sequence).

The chain links TRBV27 to TRBJ1-1; TRBD1 matches at 8 bases. The ends lost 5 bases at V and 0 bases at J; junction bases unmatched: 5. CDR3 length: 15 residues. Germline loops: CDR1 MNHEY, CDR2 SMNVEV (reference sequence). CDR3 in amino acids: CASSPQGVMNTEAFF. CDR3 nucleotides: TGTGCCAGCAGTCCACAGGGGGTAATGAACACTGAAGCTTTCTTT.

V usage is TRBV27 and J usage is TRBJ2-1; D is undetermined. The CDR3 loop spans 17 amino acids. The germline CDR1 and CDR2 sequences are MNHEY and SMNVEV (reference sequence). Trimming cost V 3 bases and J 0 bases, with 15 bases left between them. For the CDR3, the DNA is TGTGCCAGCAGTTTCAGACTTGCGAAGAGCTCCTACAATGAGCAGTTCTTC. Translated, it gives CASSFRLAKSSYNEQFF.

The chain recombines TRBV11-1 with TRBJ1-1; 8 bases match TRBD1. Germline V lookup: CDR1 SGHAT, CDR2 FQDESV (reference sequence). The CDR3 spans 14 residues. V was clipped by 7 bases and J by 1 base; unmatched bases: 5. The CDR3 protein is CASTWGTGNTEAFF. The CDR3 DNA reads as TGTGCCAGCACCTGGGGGACAGGGAACACTGAAGCTTTCTTT.

CDR3 amino acids: CASSSGQVETQYF. The CDR3 region has the DNA TGTGCCAGCAGCTCGGGACAGGTCGAGACCCAGTACTTC. The J gene is TRBJ2-5, the V gene TRBV7-6; 8 nucleotides line up with TRBD1. Germline V gene data show CDR1 as SGHVS and CDR2 as FNYEAQ. J gave up 5 bases and V 4 bases, and 3 bases lay outside the gene matches. This CDR3 contains 13 residues.

The chain carries TRBV2 and TRBJ1-1, with 7 nucleotides matching TRBD1. Trimming at V came to 6 bases and at J to 1 base, leaving 2 bases not matched to a gene. The CDR3 loop spans 13 amino acids. CDR1 and CDR2 from the germline V gene are SNHLY and FYNNEI. The CDR3 DNA sequence: TGTGCCAGCAGCGGGACAGCGAACACTGAAGCTTTCTTT. Amino acids: CASSGTANTEAFF.

This clone turned up a few times. The chain is built from TRBV5-1 and TRBJ1-3; TRBD1 agrees at 11 bases. Germline CDR1 SGHRS, CDR2 YFSETQ. The CDR3 is 16 residues long. After removal of 4 bases from V and 2 bases from J, the junction contained 5 bases not matched to a gene. The CDR3: CASSPSDRGPGNTIYF. Written as DNA, the CDR3 is TGCGCCAGCAGCCCATCGGACAGGGGGCCTGGAAACACCATATATTTT.

The table lists this clone with a count of one. The J gene is TRBJ2-1, the V gene TRBV3-1 (or the pseudogene TRBV3-2), with D perhaps TRBD2 (5 bases). V shed 0 bases and J shed 9 bases, with 15 bases lying between them. Germline CDR1 is LGHDT and CDR2 is YNNKEL (reference sequence). The CDR3 is made up of 15 amino acids. The CDR3 loop reads CASSQDRMDFGEQFF. CDR3 nucleotides: TGTGCCAGCAGCCAAGATCGCATGGACTTCGGTGAGCAGTTCTTC.

CDR3 nucleotides: TGTGCCAGCAGCTTAGATGAGTACCAAGAGACCCAGTACTTC. Amino acids: CASSLDEYQETQYF. The chain joins TRBV7-9 to TRBJ2-5; no firm D call. Germline CDR1 reads SEHNR; CDR2 reads FQNEAQ (reference sequence). V was trimmed by 1 base and J by 0 bases, leaving 6 bases between them. This CDR3 region has 14 residues. Supplemented by reference TRBV7-9 and TRBJ2-5, the full variable domain reads DTGVSQNPRHKITKRGQNVTFRCDPISEHNRLYWYRQTLGQGPEFLTYFQNEAQLEKSRLLSDRFSAERPKGSFSTLEIQRTEQGDSAMYLCASSLDEYQETQYFGPGTRLLVL.

The chain couples TRBV4-3 to TRBJ1-5, with D uncertain. Trimming left V 0 bases short and J 1 base short, with 10 bases between. The CDR3 totals 16 residues. Germline values: CDR1 LGHNA, CDR2 YSLEER. CDR3 sequence: CASSQDLAGSNQPQHF. CDR3 DNA: TGCGCCAGCAGCCAAGATCTCGCGGGGAGCAATCAGCCCCAGCATTTT.

V gene TRBV7-8 combines with J gene TRBJ2-1; D is uncertain. Germline V gene lookup returns CDR1 SGHVS and CDR2 FQNEAQ. This CDR3 has 11 amino acids. V was clipped by 7 bases and J by 10 bases, with 11 bases between them. CDR3 nucleotide sequence: TGTGCCAGCACCTTTGGGCAAGAGCAGTTCTTC. Translation gives CASTFGQEQFF.